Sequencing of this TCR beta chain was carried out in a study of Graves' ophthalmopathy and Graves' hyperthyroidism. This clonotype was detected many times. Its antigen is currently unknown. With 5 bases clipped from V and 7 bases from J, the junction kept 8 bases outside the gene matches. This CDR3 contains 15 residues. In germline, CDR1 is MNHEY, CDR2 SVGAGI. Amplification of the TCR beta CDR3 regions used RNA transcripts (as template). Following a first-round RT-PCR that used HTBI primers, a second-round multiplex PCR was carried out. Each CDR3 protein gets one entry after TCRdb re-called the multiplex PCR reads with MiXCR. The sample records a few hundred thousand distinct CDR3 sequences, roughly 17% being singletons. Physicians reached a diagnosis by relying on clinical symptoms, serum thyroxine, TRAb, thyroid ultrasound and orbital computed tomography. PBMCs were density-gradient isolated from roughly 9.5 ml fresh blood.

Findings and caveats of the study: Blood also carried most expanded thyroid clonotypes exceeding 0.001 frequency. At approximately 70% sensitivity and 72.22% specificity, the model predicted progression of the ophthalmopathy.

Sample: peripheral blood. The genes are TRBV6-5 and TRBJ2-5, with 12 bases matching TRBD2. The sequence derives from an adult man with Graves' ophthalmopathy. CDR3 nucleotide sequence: TGTGCCAGCAGTCGGACTAGCGGGGTCCCCCGGACCCAGTACTTC. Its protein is CASSRTSGVPRTQYF.